The rows below give T cell receptor beta chains drawn from one sample of a study of a mutant IDH1 vaccine in newly diagnosed glioma. Repertoires were generated with immunoSEQ multiplex PCR, while TCRdb's copy carries only in-frame clones and drops some. This table has 20,000 to 25,000 clones, roughly four fifths appearing once. No antigen is known for these receptors. The sequences come from PBMCs, collected from a glioma patient whose treatment included an IDH1 peptide vaccine. These receptors were taken from a man aged 30 to 45 with glioma. The CDR3 runs from the conserved cysteine through the conserved F or W. A D gene is named only where the DNA matches it firmly. Size is stated for part of the rows, as once, few or many counts, or as a class when the clone is expanded.

>TRBJ1-5|NA|TRBV2|once
CASSGMLGQPQHF
>TRBJ2-7|TRBD1|TRBV18|NA
CASSPDRDNDEQYF
>TRBJ1-6|NA|TRBV11-2|NA
CASSLAGTDNSPLHF
>TRBJ2-7|NA|TRBV27|NA
CASSSPGNEQYF
>TRBJ2-3|TRBD2|TRBV19|NA
CASSIMGLNTDTQYF
>TRBJ1-2|NA|TRBV7-8|NA
CASKYGEGLGYGYTF
>TRBJ1-2|TRBD1|TRBV11-2|NA
CASSPSTGGPFPNYGYTF
>TRBJ2-7|NA|TRBV5-4|NA
CASSPELGEQYF
>TRBJ2-5|NA|TRBV9|NA
CASSVERRAGETQYF
>TRBJ1-1|NA|TRBV7-8|NA
CASSLQVSLNTEAFF
>TRBJ1-1|NA|TRBV5-1|NA
CASSLGPKAPNTEAFF
>TRBJ1-3|NA|TRBV30|NA
CAWKGQGSGNTIYF
>TRBJ2-3|NA|TRBV5-4|once
CASSLEASRDTQYF
>TRBJ1-2|NA|TRBV30|NA
CAGGITSPGYTF
>TRBJ2-5|TRBD2|TRBV6-6|NA
CASSQGDTLAGETQYF
>TRBJ2-3|NA|TRBV15|NA
CATSRVGRAADTQYF
>TRBJ2-7|NA|TRBV14|few
CASSQSRPPYEQYF
>TRBJ2-2|TRBD1|TRBV7-9|NA
CASRPGQGYTGELFF
>TRBJ1-1|NA|TRBV25-1|NA
CASRGHLNTEAFF
>TRBJ2-4|NA|TRBV19|NA
CASSGSTKNIQYF
>TRBJ1-5|NA|TRBV6-1|NA
CASSVDRGQPQHF
>TRBJ2-5|TRBD2|TRBV4-1|NA
CASSPGLAEPQETQYF
>TRBJ2-1|NA|TRBV7-8|NA
CASSLGGRGAREQFF
>TRBJ2-3|TRBD2|TRBV27|NA
CASTSGLDPQGTQYF
>TRBJ2-7|TRBD1|TRBV5-5|NA
CASSLFVQGAGEQYF
>TRBJ2-2|NA|TRBV7-9|NA
CASSPRGGSNRFGELFF
>TRBJ1-1|TRBD1|TRBV2|once
CASRRTGGATEAFF
>TRBJ1-6|NA|TRBV5-6|NA
CASSLSGHSPLHF
>TRBJ2-7|TRBD2|TRBV4-1|NA
CASSQIPGLAGEAYEQYF
>TRBJ2-7|TRBD1|TRBV6-5|NA
CASGFGTGSYEQYF
>TRBJ2-3|TRBD1|TRBV7-2|NA
CASSLDRGKDTQYF
>TRBJ1-2|TRBD1|TRBV5-1|NA
CASSQGGGFNYGYTF
>TRBJ2-3|TRBD2|TRBV4-1|NA
CASSPREGSTDTQYF
>TRBJ2-5|NA|TRBV29-1|NA
CSVLGGGETQYF
>TRBJ2-5|NA|TRBV7-9|NA
CASSPLGEEETQYF
>TRBJ1-5|TRBD1|TRBV10-2|NA
CASSESRTGGRQPQHF
>TRBJ1-1|NA|TRBV6-4|few
CASSQNHKNTEAFF
>TRBJ2-7|NA|TRBV6-6|NA
CASSYSGREQYF
>TRBJ2-3|TRBD2|TRBV11-3|NA
CASSSSTSGGGDTQYF
>TRBJ2-7|TRBD2|TRBV11-3|NA
CASSSTGTSVSYEQYF
>TRBJ1-2|NA|TRBV29-1|NA
CSVDLGPTGANYGYTF
>TRBJ1-2|TRBD1|TRBV6-5|NA
CASRPPTGGWNGYTF
>TRBJ1-1|NA|TRBV5-5|NA
CASSLAAQGNTEAFF
>TRBJ2-3|TRBD2|TRBV29-1|NA
CSVEDLGTSGTHPQYF